These 3 T cell receptor beta chains share one sample of origin, sequenced in a study of T cells in Graves' hyperthyroidism and ophthalmopathy. TCR beta CDR3 region amplification was performed from RNA transcripts. When the TCR CDR3 underwent first-round RT-PCR, the HTBI primer set was used. TCRdb re-analysed the multiplex PCR reads in MiXCR, keeping a single row per CDR3 protein. Counted here are a few hundred thousand distinct CDR3 sequences, 16% occurring once; the ten biggest clones make up roughly 3.4%. The sample was blood. The receptors shown here come from a woman between 40 and 55 years old with Graves' ophthalmopathy.

The rearrangement links TRBV28 to TRBJ2-3; D assignment may be TRBD1 or TRBD2 (5 bases each). This CDR3 region has 16 residues. Trimming removed 5 bases at V and 4 bases at J, with 19 bases between. Germline V CDR1 and CDR2: MDHEN, SYDVKM. The CDR3: CASSPTGTDGADTQYF. The CDR3 coding sequence is TGTGCCAGCAGTCCTACCGGGACGGACGGAGCAGATACGCAGTATTTT. The whole variable domain, filled in from reference TRBV28 and TRBJ2-3, reads DVKVTQSSRYLVKRTGEKVFLECVQDMDHENMFWYRQDPGLGLRLIYFSYDVKMKEKGDIPEGYSVSREKKERFSLILESASTNQTSMYLCASSPTGTDGADTQYFGPGTRLTVL.

This clonotype has a handful of counts. The genes are TRBV30 and TRBJ1-4; D perhaps matches TRBD1 (6 bases). Germline CDR1 and CDR2: GTSNPN and SVGIG (reference sequence). Trimming left V 2 bases short and J 8 bases short, with 9 bases between. The CDR3 loop spans 12 amino acids. The CDR3 DNA sequence: TGTGCCTGGAGTCCCGGACAGGAAAAACTGTTTTTT. Residues: CAWSPGQEKLFF. The full variable domain, rest sourced from reference TRBV30 and TRBJ1-4, is SQTIHQWPATLVQPVGSPLSLECTVEGTSNPNLYWYRQAAGRGLQLLFYSVGIGQISSEVPQNLSASRPQDRQFILSSKKLLLSDSGFYLCAWSPGQEKLFFGSGTQLSVL.

At least ten counts were recorded for this clonotype. The chain joins TRBV5-1 to TRBJ1-6, with 9 bases matching TRBD1. After removal of 4 bases from V and 9 bases from J, the junction contained 5 bases not matched to a gene. The CDR3 contains 14 residues. Germline V gene sequence: CDR1 SGHRS, CDR2 YFSETQ. CDR3 amino acids: CASSDRGIGSPLHF. In nucleotides, the CDR3 is TGCGCCAGCAGCGACAGGGGGATCGGTTCACCCCTCCACTTT.